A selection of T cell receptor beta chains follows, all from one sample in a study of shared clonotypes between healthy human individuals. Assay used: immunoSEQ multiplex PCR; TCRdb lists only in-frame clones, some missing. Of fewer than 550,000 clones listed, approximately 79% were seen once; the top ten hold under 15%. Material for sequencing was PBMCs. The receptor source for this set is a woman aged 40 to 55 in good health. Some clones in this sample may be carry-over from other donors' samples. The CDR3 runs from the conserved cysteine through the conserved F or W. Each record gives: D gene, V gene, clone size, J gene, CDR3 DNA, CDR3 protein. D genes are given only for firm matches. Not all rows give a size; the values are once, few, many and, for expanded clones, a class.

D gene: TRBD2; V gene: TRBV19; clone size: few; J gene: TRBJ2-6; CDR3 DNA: TGTGCCAGTAGTCCTCGACTAGCGGGGCGCTCTGGGGCCAACGTCCTGACTTTC; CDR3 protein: CASSPRLAGRSGANVLTF
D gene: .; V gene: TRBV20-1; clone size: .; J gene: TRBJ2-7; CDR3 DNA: TGCAGTGCTAGACAAACCTACGAGCAGTACTTC; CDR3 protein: CSARQTYEQYF
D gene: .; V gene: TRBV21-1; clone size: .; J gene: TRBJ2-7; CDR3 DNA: TGTGCCAGCAGCAAAGGTCAATTTGGGTGGTTCTTCTGTATCTACGAGCAGTACTTC; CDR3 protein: CASSKGQFGWFFCIYEQYF
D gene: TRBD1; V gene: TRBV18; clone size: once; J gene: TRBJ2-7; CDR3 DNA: TGTGCCAGCTCACCACCTGGGACAGGGAGGGCCTACGAGCAGTACTTC; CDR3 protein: CASSPPGTGRAYEQYF
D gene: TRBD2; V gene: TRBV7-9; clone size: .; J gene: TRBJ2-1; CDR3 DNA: TGTGCCAGCAGCGACCCGGGACTAGCGGGAGGGTACAATGAGCAGTTCTTC; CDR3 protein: CASSDPGLAGGYNEQFF
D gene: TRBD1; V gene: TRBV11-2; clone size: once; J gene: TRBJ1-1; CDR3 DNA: TGTGCCAGCAGCGGCTCGACAGGGATTAACACTGAAGCTTTCTTT; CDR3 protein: CASSGSTGINTEAFF
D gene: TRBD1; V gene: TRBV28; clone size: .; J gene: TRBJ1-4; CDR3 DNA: TGTGCCAGCAGTACTAGGAGGGACAGGGGGCATGGTAATGAAAAACTGTTTTTT; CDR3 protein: CASSTRRDRGHGNEKLFF
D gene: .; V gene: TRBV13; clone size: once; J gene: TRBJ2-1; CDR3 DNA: TGTGCCAGCAGCACCACGACAGGCTTAGAGCAGTTCTTC; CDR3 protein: CASSTTTGLEQFF
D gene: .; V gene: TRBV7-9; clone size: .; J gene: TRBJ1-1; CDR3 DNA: TGTGCCAGCAGCCCAGACCTGGGCACTGAAGCTTTCTTT; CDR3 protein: CASSPDLGTEAFF
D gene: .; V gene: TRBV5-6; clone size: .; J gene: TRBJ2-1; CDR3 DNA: TGTGCCAGCATTATTGGGCACGGGAGCTGGGCGATCTACAATGAGCAGTTCTTC; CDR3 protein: CASIIGHGSWAIYNEQFF
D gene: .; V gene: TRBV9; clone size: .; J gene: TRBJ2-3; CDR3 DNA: TGTGCCAGCAGCGTAGCTACGAACACAGATACGCAGTATTTT; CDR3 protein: CASSVATNTDTQYF
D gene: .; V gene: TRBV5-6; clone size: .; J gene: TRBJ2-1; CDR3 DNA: TGTGCCAGCATTAAGGGCCTAGCCCCAGGGAATGAGCAGTTCTTC; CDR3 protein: CASIKGLAPGNEQFF